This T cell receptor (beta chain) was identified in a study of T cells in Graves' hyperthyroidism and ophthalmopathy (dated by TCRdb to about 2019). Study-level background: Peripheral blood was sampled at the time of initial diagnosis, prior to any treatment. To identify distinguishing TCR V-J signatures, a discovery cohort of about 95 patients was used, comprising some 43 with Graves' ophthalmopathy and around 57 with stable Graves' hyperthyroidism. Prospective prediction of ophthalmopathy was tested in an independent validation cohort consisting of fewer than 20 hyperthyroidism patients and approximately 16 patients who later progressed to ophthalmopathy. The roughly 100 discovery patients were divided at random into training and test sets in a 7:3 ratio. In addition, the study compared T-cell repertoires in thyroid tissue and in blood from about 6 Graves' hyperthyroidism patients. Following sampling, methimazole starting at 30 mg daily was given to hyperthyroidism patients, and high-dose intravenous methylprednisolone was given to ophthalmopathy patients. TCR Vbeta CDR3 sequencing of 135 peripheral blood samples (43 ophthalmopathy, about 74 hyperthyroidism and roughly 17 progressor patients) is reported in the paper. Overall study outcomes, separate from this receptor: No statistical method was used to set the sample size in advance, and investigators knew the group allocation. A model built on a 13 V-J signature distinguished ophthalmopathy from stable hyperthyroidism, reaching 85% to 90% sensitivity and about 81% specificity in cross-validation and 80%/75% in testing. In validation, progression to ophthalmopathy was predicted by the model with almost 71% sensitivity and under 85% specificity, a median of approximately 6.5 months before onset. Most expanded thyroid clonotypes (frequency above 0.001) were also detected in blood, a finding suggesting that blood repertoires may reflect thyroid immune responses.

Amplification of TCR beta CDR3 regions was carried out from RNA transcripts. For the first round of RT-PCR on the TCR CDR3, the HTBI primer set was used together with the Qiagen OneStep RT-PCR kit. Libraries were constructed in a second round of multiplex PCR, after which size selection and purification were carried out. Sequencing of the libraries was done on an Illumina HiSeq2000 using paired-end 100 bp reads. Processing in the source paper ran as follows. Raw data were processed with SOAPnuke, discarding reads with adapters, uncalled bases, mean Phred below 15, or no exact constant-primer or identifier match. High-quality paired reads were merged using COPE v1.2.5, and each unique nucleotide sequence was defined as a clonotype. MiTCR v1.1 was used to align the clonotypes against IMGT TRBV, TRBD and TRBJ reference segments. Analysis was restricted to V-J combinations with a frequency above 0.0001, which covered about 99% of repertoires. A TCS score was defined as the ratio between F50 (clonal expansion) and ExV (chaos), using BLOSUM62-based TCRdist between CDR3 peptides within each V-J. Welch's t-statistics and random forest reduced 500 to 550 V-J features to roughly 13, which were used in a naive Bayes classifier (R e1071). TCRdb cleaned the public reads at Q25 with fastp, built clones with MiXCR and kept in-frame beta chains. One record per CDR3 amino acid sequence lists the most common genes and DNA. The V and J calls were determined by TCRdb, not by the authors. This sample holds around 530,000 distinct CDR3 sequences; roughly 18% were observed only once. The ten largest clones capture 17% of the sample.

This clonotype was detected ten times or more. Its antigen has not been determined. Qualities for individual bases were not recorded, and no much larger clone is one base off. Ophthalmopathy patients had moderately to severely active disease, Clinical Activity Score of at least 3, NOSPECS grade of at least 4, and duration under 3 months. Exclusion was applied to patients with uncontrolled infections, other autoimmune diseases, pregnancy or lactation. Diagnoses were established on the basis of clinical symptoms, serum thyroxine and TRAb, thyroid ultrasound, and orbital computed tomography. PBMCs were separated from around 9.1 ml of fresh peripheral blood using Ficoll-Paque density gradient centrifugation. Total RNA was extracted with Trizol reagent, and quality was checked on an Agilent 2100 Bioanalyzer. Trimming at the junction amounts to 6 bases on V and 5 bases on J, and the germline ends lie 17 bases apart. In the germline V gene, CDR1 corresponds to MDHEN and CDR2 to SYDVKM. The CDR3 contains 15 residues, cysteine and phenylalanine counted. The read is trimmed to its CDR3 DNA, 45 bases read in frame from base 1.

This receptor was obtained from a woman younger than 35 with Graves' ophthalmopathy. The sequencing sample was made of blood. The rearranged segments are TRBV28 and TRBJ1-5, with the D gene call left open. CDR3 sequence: CASSPLGGGYQPQHF. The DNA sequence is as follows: TGTGCCAGCAGCCCTCTTGGTGGTGGCTATCAGCCCCAGCATTTT.